This T cell receptor (beta chain) came from a study of T cells in Graves' hyperthyroidism and ophthalmopathy. Whole-study findings and limits: Clonotypes that were expanded in thyroid above 0.001 mostly appeared in blood too. Ophthalmopathy, which appeared later, was predicted by the model a median about 6 months before onset.

The length of the CDR3 is 16 residues. Trimming took 2 bases from V and 5 from J; bases not matched to a gene: 5. CDR1 is SEHNR and CDR2 is FQNEAQ in the germline V gene (reference sequence). The study defined stable Graves' hyperthyroidism as no ophthalmopathy progression within 18 months. Investigators excluded patients with uncontrolled infection, other autoimmune disease, pregnancy or lactation. Amplified TCR beta CDR3 regions derived from RNA transcripts. The HTBI primer set was used in a first-round RT-PCR of the TCR CDR3. Using its own MiXCR run on the multiplex PCR reads, TCRdb lists one record per CDR3 protein. Among approximately 500,000 distinct CDR3 sequences listed, roughly 50% were seen once. The table lists this clonotype with many counts. What it recognizes is unknown.

The rearrangement links TRBV7-9 to TRBJ2-2; 10 bases agree with TRBD1. The sequenced material came from peripheral blood or thyroid tissue (not recorded which). The clonotype originates from a woman between 18 and 29 years old with Graves' hyperthyroidism. The CDR3 reads CASSLTGTGVTGELFF. CDR3 DNA sequence: TGTGCCAGCAGCTTAACCGGGACAGGGGTAACCGGGGAGCTGTTTTTT.